This T cell receptor beta chain is from a study of blood T cell repertoires in COVID-19 (dated by TCRdb to 2018 to 2020). A note on the overall study: The collaborator samples originated in the United States, Italy and Spain and spanned the acute and convalescent phases of COVID-19. Where HLA class I and class II types were available, the types were taken from metadata supplied by the sample provider, not from assay-based typing. The material from the prospective study consisted of cDNA or gDNA derived from T cells, B-cell-depleted T cells, or PBMCs. Samples were obtained from the ongoing ImmuneRACE study (first 160 participants) and from approximately 1,200 subjects provided by 6 global collaborators. Deeply sampled blood TCRbeta repertoires from subjects exposed to, actively infected with, or recovered from COVID-19 were included in the dataset. A freely available public database, intended as a resource for researchers studying the immune response to SARS-CoV-2, is where the repertoires were released. Sample metadata almost always included a de-identified subject ID, COVID-19 status, age in years and sex.

Paper-wide results and their limitations: The amount of clinical and demographic metadata varied by source and participant and was provided uncurated.

TCRbeta CDR3 regions were amplified from genomic DNA using the immunoSEQ Assay, a bias-controlled multiplex PCR. Concerning the study's data processing: Within the assay, amplification of reference gene primers was used to estimate how many nucleated cells each sample contained. Sequence reads were collapsed and filtered to measure the absolute abundance of every unique TCRbeta CDR3 rearrangement. For each sample, productive Simpson clonality was calculated by taking the square root of Simpson's diversity index across productive rearrangements. The table comes from immuneACCESS by way of TCRdb, which keeps in-frame sequences with V and J called. Part of the clones is missing from these tables; in studies checked, under half for an unresolved V gene and the rest for unknown reasons. V and J calls plus clone size are reproduced from that table; the DNA served to infer D and trimming. The sample profile shows approximately 290,000 clones; 70% to 90% of them were found once. The ten largest account for 3.5% to 4.5% of the sample.

As for this clone: Its antigen is unknown. No base quality information exists; no much larger clone differs at one position.

Participants in the prospective study were aged roughly 18 to 100 years, lived in over 20 United States geographic areas, and enrolled through a virtual design. Cohort assignment in the prospective study relied on participant-reported clinical history from a screening survey and a study questionnaire. For ImmuneRACE Cohort 3, a participant was defined as recovered based on two consecutive negative NP/OP PCR tests, clearance by a healthcare professional, or resolution of symptoms. In the prospective study, whole blood, serum and a nasopharyngeal or oropharyngeal swab were collected from each participant by mobile phlebotomists. Additional blood draws and questionnaires over an approximately two-month period could optionally be provided by prospective study participants. Before DNA extraction, blood samples from the prospective study were shipped at room temperature or frozen. V and J are trimmed by 4 bases and 7 bases, and the gene matches miss 5 bases of the junction. CDR1 and CDR2 (SNHLY, FYNNEI) derive from the germline V gene. Its CDR3 holds 15 amino acids, cysteine through phenylalanine. The retained sequence is limited to the CDR3, 45 bases, with the frame set at the first base.

Sequences were obtained from PBMCs or T cells enriched from blood (not recorded which). The chain links TRBV2 with TRBJ2-4; 12 central nucleotides agree with TRBD2. The receptor comes from a woman under 40 who had recovered from COVID-19. Read as DNA, the sequence is TGTGCCAGCAGTGTTCCTAGCGGGGGGGCGAACATTCAGTACTTC. Its protein is CASSVPSGGANIQYF.